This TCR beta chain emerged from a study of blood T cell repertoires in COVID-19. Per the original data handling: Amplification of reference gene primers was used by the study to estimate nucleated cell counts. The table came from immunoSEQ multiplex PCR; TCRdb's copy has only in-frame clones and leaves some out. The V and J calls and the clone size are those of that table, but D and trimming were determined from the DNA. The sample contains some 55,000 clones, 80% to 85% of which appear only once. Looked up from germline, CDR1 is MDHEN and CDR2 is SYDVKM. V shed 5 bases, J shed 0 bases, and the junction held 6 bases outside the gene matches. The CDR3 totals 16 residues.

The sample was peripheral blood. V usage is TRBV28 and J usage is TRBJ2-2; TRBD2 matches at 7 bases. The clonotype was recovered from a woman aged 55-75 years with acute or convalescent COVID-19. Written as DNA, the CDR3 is TGTGCCAGCAGTCCCGGGGGGACCGCGAACACCGGGGAGCTGTTTTTT. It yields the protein CASSPGGTANTGELFF.